The 5 T cell receptor beta chains below come from one sample, sequenced in a study of technical replicates of blood from a handful of donors. Assay: immunoSEQ multiplex PCR; the TCRdb copy retains only in-frame clones and omits some. The table shows 64,000 or so clones, with approximately 83% occurring only once. Sequenced material: PBMCs. These receptors were taken from a human donor in good health. Some clones in this sample may be carry-over from other donors' samples.

The rearrangement uses TRBV6-5 and TRBJ1-6; TRBD1 is a possible D gene (5 bases). Trimming cost V 3 bases and J 8 bases, with 8 bases left between them. The germline gives CDR1 MNHEY, CDR2 SVGAGI. CDR3 size: 13 residues. DNA for the CDR3: TGTGCCAGCAGTTATTGGGGGGATTCACCCCTCCACTTT. Encoded protein: CASSYWGDSPLHF.

The chain carries TRBV5-1 and TRBJ2-7, with 9 nucleotides matching TRBD2. This CDR3 contains 16 residues. In germline, CDR1 is SGHRS, CDR2 YFSETQ. V gave up 6 bases and J gave up 4 bases; unmatched junction bases: 14. The CDR3 loop reads CASKTGLIAGVYEQYF. Written as DNA, the CDR3 is TGCGCCAGCAAAACTGGCTTGATAGCGGGAGTATACGAGCAGTACTTC.

The chain joins TRBV30 to TRBJ2-7; weak D call: TRBD1 (6 bases). The germline V and J ends were trimmed by 1 base and 7 bases, with 14 bases remaining between them. The CDR3 loop spans 13 amino acids. Germline V CDR1 and CDR2: GTSNPN, SVGIG (reference sequence). CDR3 nucleotide sequence: TGTGCCTGGAGTGAGAGACAGGTGATGGAGCAGTACTTC. Its translation is CAWSERQVMEQYF.

The CDR3 DNA sequence: TGTGCCAGCAGCGCGTACCAAGAGACCCAGTACTTC. This codes for CASSAYQETQYF. This rearrangement joins TRBV5-6 to TRBJ2-5; D not certain. Trimming removed 4 bases from V and 0 bases from J, with 4 bases in between. The CDR3 totals 12 residues. The germline CDR1 and CDR2 sequences are SGHDT and YYEEEE.

This clone was counted once. The V call is TRBV6-5, the J call TRBJ2-2; D might be TRBD1 (6 bases). The CDR3 runs 16 residues. V lost 1 base, J lost 1 base, and 10 bases lay in between. Germline CDR1 is MNHEY and CDR2 is SVGAGI. CDR3 protein: CASSYFRTVNTGELFF. CDR3 coding DNA: TGTGCCAGCAGTTACTTCCGGACAGTGAACACCGGGGAGCTGTTTTTT.